A selection of T cell receptor beta chains follows, all from one sample in a study of persistence of HIV-infected CD4 T cells. No cognate antigen is known for these TCRs. TCRdb's copy holds only in-frame clones and misses some; the assay was immunoSEQ multiplex PCR. The table lists 35,000 or so clones, more than 75% of them singletons. Sequenced here: cultured CD4+ T cells from PBMCs, sampled from a patient who received antiretroviral therapy. Receptors originate from an adult with HIV. The donor label of this sample is uncertain. The CDR3 runs from the conserved cysteine through the conserved F or W. D genes are given only for firm matches. The listing skips clone size in some rows; elsewhere it reads once, few, many or a size class.

j_call | v_call | clone_size | d_call | cdr3_nt | cdr3_aa
TRBJ1-2 | TRBV19 | few | TRBD1 | TGTGCCAGTAGAGGACAGGGGAAAAACTATGGCTACACCTTC | CASRGQGKNYGYTF
TRBJ2-5 | TRBV19 | . | . | TGTGCCAGTAGTCCCCCCGGACAGTTTCAAGAGACCCAGTACTTC | CASSPPGQFQETQYF
TRBJ2-1 | TRBV5-3 | . | TRBD1 | TGTGCCAGAAGCTCTCCGGGACAGGGCAGGAATGAGCAGTTCTTC | CARSSPGQGRNEQFF
TRBJ1-5 | TRBV7-9 | . | TRBD1 | TGTGCCAGCAGCTTGGGAGGGACAGGGAGAGCAGGCAATCAGCCCCAGCATTTT | CASSLGGTGRAGNQPQHF
TRBJ1-6 | TRBV20-1 | . | . | TGCAGTGCTAGTTTCCGGAATTCACCCCTCCACTTT | CSASFRNSPLHF
TRBJ1-1 | TRBV5-1 | . | . | TGCGCCAGCAGCTTGTTATCGGGGAACACTGAAGCTTTCTTT | CASSLLSGNTEAFF
TRBJ1-3 | TRBV13 | . | . | TGTGCCAGCAGCTTCCAGGGTATAGGCTCTGGAAACACCATATATTTT | CASSFQGIGSGNTIYF
TRBJ1-4 | TRBV6-1 | . | . | TGTGCCAGCAGTGAACAGGACCCCCGGATCGATGAAAAACTGTTTTTT | CASSEQDPRIDEKLFF
TRBJ2-1 | TRBV10-2 | . | TRBD2 | TGCGCCAGATCCCCCGGGACTAGCGGGGGGGCGCTAGGATACAATGAGCAGTTCTTC | CARSPGTSGGALGYNEQFF
TRBJ2-1 | TRBV24-1 | . | TRBD2 | TGTGCCACCAGGGGTAGCGGGGGGTACTCCTACAATGAGCAGTTCTTC | CATRGSGGYSYNEQFF
TRBJ1-4 | TRBV6-5 | . | TRBD1 | TGTGCCAGCCGACGGACAGGGGGCGATGAAAAACTGTTTTTT | CASRRTGGDEKLFF
TRBJ2-3 | TRBV4-1 | few | . | TGCGCCAGCAGCCAAGGGCAGGGGAAAAGCACAGATACGCAGTATTTT | CASSQGQGKSTDTQYF
TRBJ2-1 | TRBV19 | . | . | TGTGCCAGTTCAAAGGGATCCAGCTCCTACAATGAGCAGTTCTTC | CASSKGSSSYNEQFF
TRBJ1-1 | TRBV5-1 | once | TRBD1 | TGCGCCAGCAGCACCGCTCGGACAGGGGGCGTCACTGAAGCTTTCTTT | CASSTARTGGVTEAFF
TRBJ2-5 | TRBV6-5 | . | . | TGTGCCAGCAGTTACATACGAAGGGGTGAGACCCAGTACTTC | CASSYIRRGETQYF
TRBJ2-4 | TRBV7-2 | . | TRBD2 | TGTGCCAGCCGGGCGCAGGGAGGGCTAGCCAAAAACATTCAGTACTTC | CASRAQGGLAKNIQYF
TRBJ1-6 | TRBV5-1 | . | . | TGCGCCAGCAGCTTAGAACAGTATAATTCACCCCTCCACTTT | CASSLEQYNSPLHF
TRBJ2-5 | TRBV28 | . | . | TGTGCCAGCAGCCAAGGACGAGGGAGAGAGACCCAGTACTTC | CASSQGRGRETQYF
TRBJ1-6 | TRBV3-1/TRBV3-2 | few | TRBD1 | TGTGCCAGCAGCCAAGACGCAGGGGGCAGGTTAACCCTCCACTTT | CASSQDAGGRLTLHF
TRBJ2-7 | TRBV5-1 | . | TRBD1 | TGCGCCAGCAGCTTGGGGGACAGGGACTTGGGCGAGCAGTACTTC | CASSLGDRDLGEQYF
TRBJ2-4 | TRBV18 | . | TRBD1 | TGTGCCAGCTCTACGAGCGGTCCGGGACAGCCCAGAAACATTCAGTACTTC | CASSTSGPGQPRNIQYF
TRBJ1-5 | TRBV3-1/TRBV3-2 | . | . | TGTGCCAGCAGCCAATCCTCGTTCCTACAGCCCCAGCATTTT | CASSQSSFLQPQHF
TRBJ1-5 | TRBV2 | few | TRBD1 | TGTGCCAGCAGTATGCAGGGGGGAAGGAGCAATCAGCCCCAGCATTTT | CASSMQGGRSNQPQHF
TRBJ2-1 | TRBV29-1 | . | . | TGCAGCGTCGCCCCGGATGCCTACAATGAGCAGTTCTTC | CSVAPDAYNEQFF
TRBJ1-4 | TRBV19 | . | . | TGTGCCAGTAGTATTAAGGCCTCCTCCGAAAAACTGTTTTTT | CASSIKASSEKLFF
TRBJ2-6 | TRBV9 | . | . | TGTGCCAGCAGCGTCGCATACTCTGGGGCCAACGTCCTGACTTTC | CASSVAYSGANVLTF
TRBJ2-5 | TRBV28 | . | . | TGTGCCAGCAGTTTTGAGGGCACAGAGACCCAGTACTTC | CASSFEGTETQYF
TRBJ1-4 | TRBV3-1/TRBV3-2 | . | TRBD1 | TGTGCCAGCAGCCAAGTAAAAGGACAGGGTAATGAAAAACTGTTTTTT | CASSQVKGQGNEKLFF
TRBJ2-3 | TRBV6-2/TRBV6-3 | . | TRBD2 | TGTGCCAGCAGTTACCAAGCGGGGGGGCCGGAGACAGATACGCAGTATTTT | CASSYQAGGPETDTQYF
TRBJ2-7 | TRBV12-5 | . | TRBD1 | TGTGCTAGTGGGGCCGGGACAGGCCGCTACGAGCAGTACTTC | CASGAGTGRYEQYF
TRBJ2-2 | TRBV19 | once | . | TGTGCCAGTAGTATCCGGGTCCAAGCCGGGGGGGAGCTGTTTTTT | CASSIRVQAGGELFF
TRBJ2-3 | TRBV11-3 | . | . | TGTGCCAGCAGCTTGGGCCGAGATACGCAGTATTTT | CASSLGRDTQYF
TRBJ1-1 | TRBV12-5 | . | . | TGTGCTAGTGGCCCCCAGGGGAGTGACACTGAAGCTTTCTTT | CASGPQGSDTEAFF
TRBJ2-2 | TRBV4-2 | . | TRBD2 | TGTGCCAGCAGCCAAGATTATCCAGCGGGGGGTGGGGCTGCGAACACCGGGGAGCTGTTTTTT | CASSQDYPAGGGAANTGELFF
TRBJ2-7 | TRBV6-5 | . | . | TGTGCCAGCAGTCCACCCTACCCAGCTTACGAGCAGTACTTC | CASSPPYPAYEQYF
TRBJ2-2 | TRBV10-2 | . | . | TGCGCCAGCAGTGAGTACAACACCGGGGAGCTGTTTTTT | CASSEYNTGELFF
TRBJ1-6 | TRBV5-6 | . | TRBD1 | TGTGCCAGCAGCTTGCCCAGGGGGAGCCGTAATTCACCCCTCCACTTT | CASSLPRGSRNSPLHF
TRBJ2-3 | TRBV7-2 | . | TRBD2 | TGTGCCAGCAGCCCGGGACTAGCGGGGGGGCGGGGTACGCAGTATTTT | CASSPGLAGGRGTQYF
TRBJ2-3 | TRBV5-1 | . | . | TGCGCCAGCAGCGTCCGGGACGTCGGTAATACAGATACGCAGTATTTT | CASSVRDVGNTDTQYF
TRBJ2-1 | TRBV18 | . | TRBD1 | TGTGCCAGCTCACCACCACAGGGGGCATTGTTTAATGAGCAGTTCTTC | CASSPPQGALFNEQFF
TRBJ1-2 | TRBV10-2 | once | . | TGCGCCAGCAGTGAGTCCCTGGCGCCTAACTATGGCTACACCTTC | CASSESLAPNYGYTF
TRBJ2-6 | TRBV6-2/TRBV6-3 | . | . | TGTGCCAGCAGTTTAGGGAAAGACTGGGCCAACGTCCTGACTTTC | CASSLGKDWANVLTF
TRBJ1-1 | TRBV20-1 | . | . | TGCAGGCCAATCGGTAATGGTGAAGCTTTCTTT | CRPIGNGEAFF
TRBJ1-6 | TRBV14 | . | . | TGTGCCAGCAGTCCCCGGGGCAATTCACCCCTCCACTTT | CASSPRGNSPLHF
TRBJ2-4 | TRBV28 | . | . | TGTGCCAGCAGCCCACCCCTGGCCAAAAACATTCAGTACTTC | CASSPPLAKNIQYF
TRBJ1-6 | TRBV15 | . | TRBD1 | TGTGCCACCAGCCTCGGACAGGTGAATTCACCCCTCCACTTT | CATSLGQVNSPLHF
TRBJ2-1 | TRBV11-3 | . | . | TGTGCCAGCAGCTTAGATCGGACCACGCAGTTCTTC | CASSLDRTTQFF
TRBJ2-1 | TRBV5-4 | . | . | TGTGCCAGCAGCTCCCCCTCGGGGTTAAGCTCCTACAATGAGCAGTTCTTC | CASSSPSGLSSYNEQFF
TRBJ2-3 | TRBV9 | . | TRBD2 | TGTGCCAGCAGCGTAGGAATAGCGGGCTACACAGATACGCAGTATTTT | CASSVGIAGYTDTQYF
TRBJ2-7 | TRBV10-3 | . | TRBD2 | TGTGCCATCAGTGGGGAGGGCGCCTTTCAAGAGCAGTACTTC | CAISGEGAFQEQYF